This T cell receptor beta chain was found in a study of shared clonotypes between healthy human individuals. Findings and caveats of the study: Researchers found naive subsets generally carried larger estimated richness than memory subsets.

None of the donors, who were healthy HIV-negative adults, had recently had acute infections or vaccinations. Details on this clone: Its antigen is unidentified. Other DNA sequences within the sample encode an identical CDR3.

Sequenced by immunoSEQ multiplex PCR; TCRdb stores in-frame clones only, minus some. The table includes 2 million to 2.5 million clones, roughly 93% detected once. The V and J ends lost 2 bases and 8 bases, in that order; junction bases with no gene match: 0. Germline assignment: CDR1 SGHTA and CDR2 FQGTGA. The CDR3 extends over 13 amino acids. The sequenced sample was naive CD4+ T cells from PBMCs. The subset: CD45RA+ positively selected. This receptor was identified in a man between 18 and 35 years old in good health. Some clones in this sample may be carry-over from other donors' samples. The chain joins TRBV7-3 to TRBJ2-1; 10 nucleotides agree with TRBD1. CDR3 amino acids: CASSLGTGDEQFF. The CDR3, as DNA: TGTGCCAGCAGCTTAGGGACAGGGGATGAGCAGTTCTTC.